This T cell receptor beta chain comes out of a study of T cell repertoires in cytomegalovirus infection. TCRdb reprocessed the reads via MiXCR and lists one record per CDR3 protein. The sample carries 500,000 or so distinct CDR3 sequences, approximately 15% recorded once. Study-wide results and limits: Cumulative frequency of public TCR beta families picked out carriers of CMV plus the relevant HLA.

As regards this clonotype: Its antigen is not known.

The J segment lost 6 bases and the V segment lost 5 bases, leaving 11 bases of the junction unmatched. Germline V lookup: CDR1 MNHEY, CDR2 SMNVEV (reference sequence). This CDR3 is built from 15 residues. The clonotype was recovered from a human donor in good health (CMV status not recorded). Some clones in this sample may be carry-over from other donors' samples. The V call is TRBV27, the J call TRBJ2-3; the match to TRBD2 covers 7 bases. The specimen sequenced was CD8+ T cells from PBMCs. CDR3 amino acids: CASSPVAGERDTQYF. The CDR3 nucleotides are TGTGCCAGCAGTCCTGTGGCGGGGGAGAGGGATACGCAGTATTTT.